This TCR beta chain derives from a study of blood T cell repertoires in COVID-19. Libraries were prepared by immunoSEQ multiplex PCR; TCRdb keeps only in-frame clonotypes and omits some of them. The sample holds approximately 160,000 clones, about four fifths seen once. The V and J ends lost 4 bases and 10 bases respectively, with 17 bases between them. Germline CDR1 and CDR2: LNHDA and SQIVND (reference sequence). The CDR3 is made up of 15 amino acids. Sequenced input: peripheral blood. This sequence was found in a man aged 40-50 years who had recovered from COVID-19. The rearrangement joins TRBV19 to TRBJ1-6; D is possibly TRBD1 (5 bases). In DNA, the CDR3 is TGTGCCAGTAGTACCCTGGACGGGAGGGACTCACCCCTCCACTTT. This encodes CASSTLDGRDSPLHF.